A selection of T cell receptor beta chains follows, all from one sample in a study of blood T cell repertoires in COVID-19. Profiled with immunoSEQ multiplex PCR; TCRdb holds only in-frame clones, not every one. The sample carries 200,000 or so clones, 80% to 90% recorded once. Sequencing was performed on PBMCs or T cells enriched from blood (not recorded which). The receptors were gathered from a woman aged 40 to 50 with acute COVID-19. Both conserved end residues are part of each CDR3. D genes are given only for firm matches. Not all rows give a size; the values are once, few, many and, for expanded clones, a class.

j_call	d_call	clone_size	v_call	cdr3_aa	cdr3_nt
TRBJ1-6	NA	NA	TRBV4-1	CASSQSNQGIGYNSPLHF	TGCGCCAGCAGCCAAAGTAACCAGGGAATCGGCTATAATTCACCCCTCCACTTT
TRBJ2-3	NA	NA	TRBV30	CAWSVGTGLTDTQYF	TGTGCCTGGAGTGTAGGGACTGGCCTCACAGATACGCAGTATTTT
TRBJ2-3	TRBD2	NA	TRBV5-4	CASSFGRGGTDTQYF	TGTGCCAGCAGCTTTGGGCGGGGGGGAACAGATACGCAGTATTTT
TRBJ2-3	NA	NA	TRBV5-1	CASSLATDTQYF	TGCGCCAGCAGCTTGGCGACAGATACGCAGTATTTT
TRBJ1-1	NA	NA	TRBV14	CASRPRGFSLSAEAFF	TGTGCCAGCAGGCCCAGGGGATTCTCTTTGTCGGCTGAAGCTTTCTTT
TRBJ1-6	TRBD1	NA	TRBV5-1	CASSLADREDSPLHF	TGCGCCAGCAGCTTGGCCGACAGGGAGGATTCACCCCTCCACTTT
TRBJ2-2	TRBD2	NA	TRBV5-1	CASSLERGNTGELFF	TGCGCCAGCAGCTTGGAGCGGGGGAACACCGGGGAGCTGTTTTTT
TRBJ2-7	TRBD1	NA	TRBV7-2	CASGFRGQGLYEQYF	TGTGCCAGTGGGTTTCGGGGACAGGGCCTCTACGAGCAGTACTTC
TRBJ2-5	TRBD1	NA	TRBV6-2/TRBV6-3	CASSSPGQGLRETQYF	TGTGCCAGCAGCTCCCCTGGACAGGGCCTTCGGGAGACCCAGTACTTC
TRBJ1-5	NA	NA	TRBV19	CASSMAGGAQHF	TGTGCCAGTAGTATGGCAGGAGGGGCCCAGCATTTT
TRBJ2-1	TRBD2	NA	TRBV2	CASSEFGVAGSSDNEQFF	TGTGCCAGCAGTGAATTTGGGGTAGCGGGGAGCAGTGACAATGAGCAGTTCTTC
TRBJ2-2	TRBD1	NA	TRBV9	CASSAGTGVAGELFF	TGTGCCAGCAGCGCCGGGACAGGGGTCGCCGGGGAGCTGTTTTTT
TRBJ1-1	NA	once	TRBV7-9	CASSSTGKGTEAFF	TGTGCCAGCAGCTCCACAGGGAAGGGGACTGAAGCTTTCTTT
TRBJ2-1	TRBD2	NA	TRBV18	CASSPGGAGEQFF	TGTGCCAGCTCACCCGGGGGGGCAGGTGAGCAGTTCTTC
TRBJ2-3	TRBD2	NA	TRBV19	CASSNSGRALEDTQYF	TGTGCCAGTAGCAATAGCGGGAGGGCCTTGGAGGATACGCAGTATTTT
TRBJ1-1	NA	NA	TRBV2	CASSLRTGTEAFF	TGTGCCAGCAGCCTCCGAACGGGCACTGAAGCTTTCTTT
TRBJ1-3	NA	NA	TRBV24-1	CATSDPREAGNTIYF	TGTGCCACCAGTGATCCTCGGGAGGCTGGAAACACCATATATTTT
TRBJ1-4	TRBD1	NA	TRBV14	CASSLRTGFNEKLFF	TGTGCCAGCAGCCTGAGGACAGGCTTTAATGAAAAACTGTTTTTT